A single sample gave rise to the 4 T cell receptor beta chains below, sequenced in a study of identical twins. One entry per CDR3 protein, called by TCRdb with MiXCR from the 5' RACE reads. Altogether approximately 410,000 distinct CDR3 sequences are present, approximately 17% being singletons, with the ten largest covering around 10%. The material sequenced was naive T cells sorted from blood. These receptors came from a man aged 50-60 years in good health.

This clonotype was seen a few times. The chain couples TRBV29-1 to TRBJ1-1; possible D gene TRBD1, 6 bases. V gave up 5 bases and J gave up 1 base, with 14 bases separating them. Germline V CDR1 and CDR2: SQVTM, ANQGSEA. This CDR3 has 14 amino acids. CDR3 amino acids: CSVSGGAWNTEAFF. The CDR3 DNA follows: TGCAGCGTTTCTGGGGGGGCGTGGAACACTGAAGCTTTCTTT.

This clonotype occurred many times. This chain connects TRBV15 to TRBJ2-1, with TRBD2 matching over 8 bases. J lost 7 bases, V lost 1 base, and 9 bases had no gene match. The CDR3 totals 16 residues. Germline CDR1 is LNHNV and CDR2 is YYDKDF (reference sequence). Here the CDR3 reads CATSRVGRGVFNEQFF. The DNA of the CDR3 is TGTGCCACCAGCAGAGTAGGGCGGGGGGTTTTTAATGAGCAGTTCTTC.

This clonotype was found many times. The genes are TRBV20-1 and TRBJ2-7; D might be TRBD1 (6 bases). The V and J ends lost 7 bases and 0 bases respectively, with 13 bases between them. The V gene's germline CDR1 is DFQATT and CDR2 SNEGSKA (reference sequence). This CDR3 comprises 13 residues. In DNA form, the CDR3 reads TGCAGTGTCAACCAGGGGAGCTCCTACGAGCAGTACTTC. This gives the protein CSVNQGSSYEQYF.

This clonotype came up a few times. This chain joins TRBV4-2 and TRBJ2-5; D call uncertain. With 0 bases removed from V and 4 bases from J, the gap between germline ends came to 12 bases. Germline loops: CDR1 LGHNA, CDR2 YNFKEQ. The CDR3 is 15 amino acids. The CDR3, as DNA: TGTGCCAGCAGCCAAGATCCCTTGTTCGGAGAGACCCAGTACTTC. This codes for CASSQDPLFGETQYF.